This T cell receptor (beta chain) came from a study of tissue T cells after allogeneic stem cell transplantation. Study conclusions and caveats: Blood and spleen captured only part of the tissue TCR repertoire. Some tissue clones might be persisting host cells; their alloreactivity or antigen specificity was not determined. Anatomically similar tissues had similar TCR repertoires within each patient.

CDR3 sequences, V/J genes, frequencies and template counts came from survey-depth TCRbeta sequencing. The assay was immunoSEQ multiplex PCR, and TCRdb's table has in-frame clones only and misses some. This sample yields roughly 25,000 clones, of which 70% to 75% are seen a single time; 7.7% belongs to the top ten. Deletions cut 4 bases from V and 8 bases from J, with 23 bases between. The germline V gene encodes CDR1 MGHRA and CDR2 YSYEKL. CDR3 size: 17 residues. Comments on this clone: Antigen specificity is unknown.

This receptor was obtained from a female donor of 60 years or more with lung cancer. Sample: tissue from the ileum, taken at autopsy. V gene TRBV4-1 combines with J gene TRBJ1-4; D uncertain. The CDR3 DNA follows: TGCGCCAGCAGCCCCGGGAACCCTCCGCGTCGAGACGAAAAACTGTTTTTT. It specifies CASSPGNPPRRDEKLFF.